The clone carrying this T cell receptor beta chain was counted only a few times. These data come from a study of T cell responses to AZD1222 COVID-19 vaccine. TCRdb's table, derived via immunoSEQ multiplex PCR, lists solely in-frame clones and lacks some. Here the sample spans 200,000 or so clones, approximately 87% being singletons. The CDR3 has 15 amino acids. V lost 5 bases to trimming and J lost 1 base, with 14 bases between them. Germline V lookup: CDR1 MNHEY, CDR2 SVGEGT. The chain has TRBV6-2 or TRBV6-3 and TRBJ1-1; D is unclear. The TCR sequence derives from an adult in good health. Sequences were derived from peripheral blood, sampled on day 0 of MenACWY control vaccination. Here the CDR3 DNA reads TGTGCCAGCAGTCCCCTCGGGAGTACGAACACTGAAGCTTTCTTT. This encodes CASSPLGSTNTEAFF.